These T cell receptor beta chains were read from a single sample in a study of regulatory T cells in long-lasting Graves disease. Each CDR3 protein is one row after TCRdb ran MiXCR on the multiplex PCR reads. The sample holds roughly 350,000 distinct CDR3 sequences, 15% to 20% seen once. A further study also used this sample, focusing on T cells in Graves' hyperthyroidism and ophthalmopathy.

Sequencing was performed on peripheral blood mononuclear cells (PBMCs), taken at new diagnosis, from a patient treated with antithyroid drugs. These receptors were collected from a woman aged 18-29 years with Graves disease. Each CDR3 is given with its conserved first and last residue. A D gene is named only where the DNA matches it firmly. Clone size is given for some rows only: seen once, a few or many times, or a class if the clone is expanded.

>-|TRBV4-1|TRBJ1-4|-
CASSQLVEKLFF
TGCGCCAGCAGCCAACTAGTAGAAAAACTGTTTTTT
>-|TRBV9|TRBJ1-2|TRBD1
CASWDRVYGYTF
TGTGCCAGCTGGGACAGGGTGTATGGCTACACCTTC
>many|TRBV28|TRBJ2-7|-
CASSLTGNEQYF
TGTGCCAGCAGTTTAACAGGGAACGAGCAGTACTTC
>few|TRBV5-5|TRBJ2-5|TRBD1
CASSWGQGGETQYF
TGTGCCAGCAGCTGGGGACAGGGCGGGGAGACCCAGTACTTC
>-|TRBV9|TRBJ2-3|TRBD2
CASSVTSGTGTDTQYF
TGTGCCAGCAGCGTGACTAGCGGGACTGGCACAGATACGCAGTATTTT
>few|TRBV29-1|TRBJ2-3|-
CSVPLYSDTQYF
TGCAGCGTCCCCCTGTACTCAGATACGCAGTATTTT
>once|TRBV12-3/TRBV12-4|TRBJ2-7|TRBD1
CASTSHIGQGYEQHF
TGTGCCAGCACCTCTCACATCGGACAGGGCTACGAGCAGCACTTC
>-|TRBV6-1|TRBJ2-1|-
CASSPIGERVYNEQFF
TGTGCCAGCAGTCCAATCGGGGAGCGGGTGTACAATGAGCAGTTCTTC
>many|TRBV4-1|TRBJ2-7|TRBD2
CASRGTSGSNEQYF
TGCGCCAGCAGGGGGACTAGCGGGAGTAACGAGCAGTACTTC
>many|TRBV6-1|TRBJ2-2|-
CASSRLTEGGELFF
TGTGCCAGCAGCAGACTTACCGAAGGCGGGGAGCTGTTTTTT
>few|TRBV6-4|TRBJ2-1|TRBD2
CASSPGTSGGAEQFF
TGTGCCAGCAGCCCCGGGACTAGCGGAGGGGCTGAGCAGTTCTTC
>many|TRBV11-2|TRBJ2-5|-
CASSWKRLAGEETQYF
TGTGCCAGCAGCTGGAAACGTTTAGCAGGAGAAGAGACCCAGTACTTC
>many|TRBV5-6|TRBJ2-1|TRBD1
CASSFSDRGQFGYNEQFF
TGTGCCAGCAGCTTCTCCGACAGGGGGCAATTTGGCTACAATGAGCAGTTCTTC
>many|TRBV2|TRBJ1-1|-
CASSELGNTEAFF
TGTGCCAGCAGTGAATTGGGGAACACTGAAGCTTTCTTT
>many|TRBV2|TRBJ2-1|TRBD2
CASRPPGLGRVNEQFF
TGTGCCAGCAGGCCTCCGGGACTAGGTAGAGTCAATGAGCAGTTCTTC
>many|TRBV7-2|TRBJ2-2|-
CASSWVQGAGELFF
TGTGCCAGCAGCTGGGTCCAGGGCGCCGGGGAGCTGTTTTTT
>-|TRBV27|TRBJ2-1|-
CASSLSSSEEQFF
TGTGCCAGCAGTCTTTCCTCCAGCGAGGAGCAGTTCTTC
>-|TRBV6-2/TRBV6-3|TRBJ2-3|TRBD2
CASSYHTSEITDTQYF
TGTGCCAGCAGTTACCACACTAGCGAAATCACAGATACGCAGTATTTT
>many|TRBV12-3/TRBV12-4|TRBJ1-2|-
CASTQRQANYGYTF
TGTGCCAGCACCCAAAGGCAAGCTAACTATGGCTACACCTTC
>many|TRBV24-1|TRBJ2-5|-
CATSDSWTKETQYF
TGTGCCACCAGTGATTCTTGGACCAAAGAGACCCAGTACTTC
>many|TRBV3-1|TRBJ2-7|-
CASSQGQEIYF
TGTGCCAGCAGCCAAGGACAGGAGATCTACTTC
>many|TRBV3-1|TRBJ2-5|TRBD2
CASSLWTSGQETQYF
TGTGCCAGCAGCCTTTGGACTAGCGGACAAGAGACCCAGTACTTC
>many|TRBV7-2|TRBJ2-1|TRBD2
CASSWTSGRIPYNEQFF
TGTGCCAGCAGCTGGACTAGCGGGAGAATCCCCTACAATGAGCAGTTCTTC
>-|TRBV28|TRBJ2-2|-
CASSLGGTYTGELFF
TGTGCCAGCAGTTTGGGTGGGACTTACACCGGGGAGCTGTTTTTT
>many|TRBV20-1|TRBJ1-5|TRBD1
CSAAGTGLNQPQHF
TGCAGTGCTGCCGGGACAGGACTCAATCAGCCCCAGCATTTT
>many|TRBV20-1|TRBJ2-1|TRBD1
CSAGTGTGYNEQFF
TGCAGTGCAGGAACGGGGACAGGCTACAATGAGCAGTTCTTC
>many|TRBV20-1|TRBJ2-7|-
CSARDVGAVSYEQYF
TGCAGTGCTAGAGATGTGGGGGCCGTCTCCTACGAGCAGTACTTC
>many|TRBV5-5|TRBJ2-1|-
CASSFLYGGSPNEQFF
TGTGCCAGCAGCTTCCTGTACGGGGGCAGCCCCAATGAGCAGTTCTTC
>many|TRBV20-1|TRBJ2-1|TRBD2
CSAAGLAGGPFYNEQFF
TGCAGTGCTGCCGGACTAGCGGGGGGACCTTTCTACAATGAGCAGTTCTTC
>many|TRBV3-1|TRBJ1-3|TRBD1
CASSQGTGAGNTIYF
TGTGCCAGCAGCCAAGGGACAGGGGCTGGAAACACCATATATTTT
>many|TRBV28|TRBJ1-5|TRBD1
CASSLDRVTPQHF
TGTGCCAGCAGTTTGGACAGGGTAACTCCCCAGCATTTT
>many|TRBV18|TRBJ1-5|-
CASSPTGQGAIPFHF
TGTGCCAGCTCACCCACGGGGCAGGGCGCGATACCCTTCCATTTT
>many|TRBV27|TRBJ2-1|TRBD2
CASSPSSGSSNEQFF
TGTGCCAGCAGTCCTTCTAGCGGGAGTAGTAATGAGCAGTTCTTC
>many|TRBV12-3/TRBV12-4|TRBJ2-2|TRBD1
CASSRRQGLTGELFF
TGTGCCAGCAGTCGACGACAGGGTCTGACCGGGGAGCTGTTTTTT
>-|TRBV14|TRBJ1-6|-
CASSQYTNSPLHF
TGTGCCAGCAGCCAATACACCAATTCACCCCTCCACTTT
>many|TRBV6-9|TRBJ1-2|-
CASSYSGVKLIGYTF
TGTGCCAGCAGTTACAGTGGAGTAAAGTTAATAGGCTACACCTTC
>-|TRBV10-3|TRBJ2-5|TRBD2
CAISVREGETQYF
TGTGCCATCAGTGTTCGGGAGGGCGAGACCCAGTACTTC
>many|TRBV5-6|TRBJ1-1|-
CASSLAPTANTEAFF
TGTGCCAGCAGCTTGGCCCCGACAGCGAACACTGAAGCTTTCTTT
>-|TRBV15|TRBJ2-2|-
CATSREGGPGELFF
TGTGCCACCAGCAGAGAGGGGGGGCCCGGGGAGCTGTTTTTT
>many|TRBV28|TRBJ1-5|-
CASRTDSYNQPQHF
TGTGCCAGCAGGACGGACAGTTACAATCAGCCCCAGCATTTT
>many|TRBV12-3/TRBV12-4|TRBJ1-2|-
CASSPSPYGYTF
TGTGCCAGCAGTCCCAGCCCCTATGGCTACACCTTC
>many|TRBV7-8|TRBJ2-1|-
CASSLVRDLSYNEQFF
TGTGCCAGCAGCTTAGTTAGGGACCTCTCCTACAATGAGCAGTTCTTC
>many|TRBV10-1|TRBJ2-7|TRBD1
CASSTGTGIGEQYF
TGCGCCAGCAGTACCGGGACAGGGATCGGCGAGCAGTACTTC
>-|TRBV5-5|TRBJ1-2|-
CASSLVAGGYGYTF
TGTGCCAGCAGCTTGGTAGCAGGCGGCTATGGCTACACCTTC
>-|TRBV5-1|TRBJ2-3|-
CASSFSGDDLDTQYF
TGCGCCAGCAGCTTTTCAGGGGACGATTTAGATACGCAGTATTTT
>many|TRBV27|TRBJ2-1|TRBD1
CASHPGTGSYNEQFF
TGTGCCAGTCATCCCGGGACAGGGTCCTACAATGAGCAGTTCTTC
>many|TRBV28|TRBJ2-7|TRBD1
CASSFPLETGNDEQYF
TGTGCCAGCAGTTTCCCTCTCGAGACAGGGAATGACGAGCAGTACTTC
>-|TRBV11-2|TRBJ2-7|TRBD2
CASSASGGLSYEQYF
TGTGCCAGCAGCGCTAGCGGGGGCTTATCCTACGAGCAGTACTTC